The 23 T cell receptor beta chains in this list originate from one sample, sequenced in a study of CD8+ T cells in alopecia areata. Treatment: oral pan-JAK inhibitor, 5-10 mg twice daily. Extraction of RNA preceded its reverse transcription into cDNA, which served as the sequencing template. Using immunoSEQ multiplex PCR, the repertoire was profiled, and TCRdb retains in-frame clones only, with some absent. The data hold about 200,000 clones, with roughly 60% observed a single time. Sequenced material: CD4+ T cells sorted from blood, taken at week 24, from a patient treated with tofacitinib. The receptors were gathered from a human donor with alopecia areata.

The chain has TRBV18 and TRBJ1-4; no definite D call. This CDR3 has 12 amino acids. Germline V gene sequence: CDR1 KGHSH, CDR2 LQKENI. Trimming pared 3 bases from V and 8 bases from J, leaving 7 bases between. The chain's CDR3 is CASSPEEEKLFF. The CDR3 region has the DNA TGTGCCAGCTCACCTGAGGAGGAAAAACTGTTTTTT.

The CDR3 region is CASSRTRTGLEKLFF. In nucleotides, the CDR3 is TGCGCCAGCAGTCGCACTCGAACAGGGCTAGAAAAACTGTTTTTT. The rearrangement uses TRBV4-1 and TRBJ1-4; possibly TRBD1 for D (6 bases). Per germline, CDR1 MGHRA and CDR2 YSYEKL. The CDR3 contains 15 residues. Trimming pared 6 bases from V and 8 bases from J, leaving 19 bases between.

The chain employs TRBV30 and TRBJ1-1; the match to TRBD1 covers 10 bases. V was clipped by 8 bases and J by 5 bases; unmatched bases: 17. Germline lookup yields CDR1 GTSNPN and CDR2 SVGIG (reference sequence). The CDR3 covers 16 residues. Here the CDR3 reads CAGKPGQGLLPTEAFF. DNA of the CDR3: TGTGCCGGGAAACCGGGACAGGGGCTTCTGCCGACTGAAGCTTTCTTT.

V is TRBV9 and J is TRBJ2-1; 12 bases are a match to TRBD2. CDR3 size: 15 residues. The V segment lost 0 bases and the J segment 11 bases; nucleotides outside the gene matches: 6. Germline V gene lookup returns CDR1 SGDLS and CDR2 YYNGEE. The CDR3 sequence is CASSVGLAGGPKQFF. DNA of the CDR3: TGTGCCAGCAGCGTAGGGCTAGCGGGAGGGCCCAAGCAGTTCTTC.

This clone came up once. The chain joins TRBV9 to TRBJ2-7; 10 bases align to TRBD2. After removal of 1 base from V and 0 bases from J, the junction contained 1 base not matched to a gene. The CDR3 contains 15 residues. Germline lookup yields CDR1 SGDLS and CDR2 YYNGEE. As DNA, the CDR3 is TGTGCCAGCAGCGTATCTAGCGGGAGCTCCTACGAGCAGTACTTC. Protein sequence: CASSVSSGSSYEQYF.

This chain uses TRBV5-1 with TRBJ2-4; TRBD1 is a possible D gene (5 bases). This CDR3 is 12 amino acids long. Trimming took off 3 bases at V and 13 bases at J, with 14 bases between the two ends. The germline CDR1 and CDR2 sequences are SGHRS and YFSETQ. The CDR3 is CASSSARGGQYF. CDR3 in DNA: TGCGCCAGCAGCTCGGCTAGGGGCGGACAGTACTTC.

In this sample, this clone turned up a few times. The V call is TRBV13, the J call TRBJ2-5; D is unresolved. Germline V gives CDR1 PRHDT, CDR2 FYEKMQ (reference sequence). V was shortened by 4 bases and J by 7 bases, with 13 bases between the two germline ends. This CDR3 has 13 residues. The CDR3 reads CASSSMGPSTQYF. The CDR3 DNA reads as TGTGCCAGCAGCTCGATGGGCCCTTCGACCCAGTACTTC.

The genes are TRBV7-2 and TRBJ2-3, with 9 bases fitting TRBD1. Per germline, CDR1 SGHTA and CDR2 FQGNSA. The ends lost 5 bases at V and 4 bases at J; junction bases unmatched: 7. The CDR3 spans 15 residues. CDR3 sequence reads: CASSEQGASADTQYF. The CDR3, as DNA: TGTGCCAGCAGCGAACAGGGGGCTAGTGCAGATACGCAGTATTTT.

On this clone: At one end, the junction sequence differs from germline, possibly due to a read error. The chain has TRBV13 and TRBJ2-4; weak D call: TRBD2 (7 bases). The CDR3 sequence is 14 residues long. Germline assignment: CDR1 PRHDT and CDR2 FYEKMQ (reference sequence). The CDR3 DNA reads as TGTGCCAGCAGGCGAGGAGGGGGGGCGAGGCTCAGAGACTTC. It is translated as CASRRGGGARLRDF.

This clone turned up a few times. This rearrangement joins TRBV7-2 to TRBJ2-5; D tentatively reads TRBD1 or TRBD2 (5 bases each). Looked up from germline, CDR1 is SGHTA and CDR2 is FQGNSA. This CDR3 is built from 13 residues. Trimming pared 4 bases from V and 6 bases from J, leaving 12 bases between. DNA for the CDR3: TGTGCCAGCAGCTCCGTCAGGGAGAAGACCCAGTACTTC. Translation gives CASSSVREKTQYF.

This clone was recorded a few times. The chain recombines TRBV5-1 with TRBJ1-2; 7 bases are shared with TRBD1. CDR1 SGHRS and CDR2 YFSETQ come from the germline V gene. The length of the CDR3 is 15 residues. Unmatched junction bases numbered 8, after V lost 0 bases and J lost 6 bases. The CDR3 region has the DNA TGCGCCAGCAGCTTGGGCCCTCCTGACAGGGATGGCTACACCTTC. Translated, it gives CASSLGPPDRDGYTF.

This clone was counted only a few times. This chain joins TRBV11-2 and TRBJ2-5; D not resolved. CDR1 SGHAT and CDR2 FQNNGV come from the germline V gene. The CDR3 is made up of 14 amino acids. V lost 1 base and J 5 bases, leaving 11 bases between the germline ends. The CDR3 DNA reads as TGTGCCAGCAGCTTAGTTGCGGCTTCGGAGACCCAGTACTTC. It translates to CASSLVAASETQYF.

The rearrangement uses TRBV7-3 and TRBJ2-5; 13 bases are shared with TRBD2. With 3 bases clipped from V and 5 bases from J, the junction kept 3 bases outside the gene matches. Germline V gene data show CDR1 as SGHTA and CDR2 as FQGTGA. The length of the CDR3 is 15 residues. CDR3 sequence reads: CASSLTSGGPETQYF. As DNA, the CDR3 is TGTGCCAGCAGCTTGACTAGCGGGGGGCCGGAGACCCAGTACTTC.

This sequence joins TRBV5-4 and TRBJ2-1; 8 positions agree with TRBD2. The J segment lost 4 bases and the V segment lost 4 bases, leaving 10 bases of the junction unmatched. The CDR3 has 16 residues. In germline, CDR1 is SGHNT, CDR2 YYREEE (reference sequence). CDR3 amino acids: CASSDPRGGAYNEQFF. The CDR3 coding sequence is TGTGCCAGCAGCGACCCCCGGGGGGGTGCTTACAATGAGCAGTTCTTC.

The chain carries TRBV4-2 and TRBJ1-4; D uncertain. Germline V gene lookup returns CDR1 LGHNA and CDR2 YNFKEQ. V lost 1 base to trimming and J lost 2 bases, with 8 bases between them. This CDR3 spans 15 amino acids. CDR3 residues: CASSQGVGTNEKLFF. The CDR3 coding sequence is TGTGCCAGCAGCCAAGGGGTAGGGACTAATGAAAAACTGTTTTTT.

This clone was picked up many times. J is TRBJ2-1 and V is TRBV10-3; D uncertain. Trimming took 5 bases from V and 4 from J, leaving 6 bases between them. The CDR3 extends over 12 amino acids. The germline CDR1 and CDR2 sequences are ENHRY and SYGVKD. The CDR3 region is CAISQIYNEQFF. In DNA form, the CDR3 reads TGTGCCATCAGTCAAATATACAATGAGCAGTTCTTC.

The chain carries TRBV29-1 and TRBJ2-5, with D possibly being TRBD1 (6 bases). Looked up from germline, CDR1 is SQVTM and CDR2 is ANQGSEA. Trimming removed 3 bases at V and 4 bases at J, with 21 bases between. CDR3 length: 16 residues. The CDR3 sequence is CSVDHTGIRSGETQYF. The CDR3, as DNA: TGCAGCGTTGATCATACAGGGATAAGATCTGGAGAGACCCAGTACTTC.

There are a few counts of this clone. The chain employs TRBV6-5 and TRBJ2-7; D is uncertain. Germline CDR1 and CDR2: MNHEY and SVGAGI. The V gene lost 6 bases and the J gene lost 7 bases, with 16 bases spanning the gap. The CDR3 is 13 residues long. CDR3: CASRAIRGWEQYF. CDR3 nucleotides: TGTGCCAGCAGGGCGATCCGTGGTTGGGAGCAGTACTTC.

The sample holds a few counts of this clone. This rearrangement joins TRBV10-3 to TRBJ1-5; TRBD1 might be the D (6 bases). This CDR3 is built from 13 residues. In germline, CDR1 is ENHRY, CDR2 SYGVKD. V lost 10 bases to trimming and J lost 2 bases, with 12 bases between them. The CDR3 region has the DNA TGTGCCACCTGGGGGGCGGGCAATCAGCCCCAGCATTTT. Its protein is CATWGAGNQPQHF.

There are a few counts of this clone. This sequence joins TRBV19 and TRBJ2-5; 10 bases fit TRBD1. This CDR3 comprises 15 residues. J lost 5 bases, V lost 6 bases, and 9 bases had no gene match. Germline values: CDR1 LNHDA, CDR2 SQIVND (reference sequence). The CDR3 sequence: CASRPDRGQGETQYF. CDR3 nucleotides: TGTGCCAGTAGACCTGACAGGGGACAGGGGGAGACCCAGTACTTC.

The chain has TRBV28 and TRBJ2-6, with TRBD1 matching 7 bases. V lost 8 bases, J lost 2 bases, and 6 bases stayed unmatched. The CDR3 is made up of 15 amino acids. The V gene's germline CDR1 is MDHEN and CDR2 SYDVKM. CDR3 coding DNA: TGTGCCAGCGACAGGGAGCATGCTGGGGCCAACGTCCTGACTTTC. It is translated as CASDREHAGANVLTF.

This rearrangement joins TRBV4-2 to TRBJ2-5; unclear D gene. Germline values: CDR1 LGHNA, CDR2 YNFKEQ. The CDR3 extends over 13 amino acids. V lost 0 bases, J lost 4 bases, and 6 bases lay in between. The CDR3 DNA is TGTGCCAGCAGCCAAGAGGCAACAGAGACCCAGTACTTC. Translation gives CASSQEATETQYF.

This clone has more than one count but fewer than ten. The V call is TRBV4-2, the J call TRBJ2-6; 7 nucleotides match TRBD1. This CDR3 is 15 amino acids long. V was clipped by 3 bases and J by 12 bases; unmatched bases: 11. Germline loops: CDR1 LGHNA, CDR2 YNFKEQ. CDR3: CASSQDWDRRGVLTF. The CDR3 DNA reads as TGTGCCAGCAGCCAGGACTGGGACAGACGGGGCGTCCTGACTTTC.